The 8 T cell receptor beta chains below were found in one sample sequenced in a study of T-cell memory formation after mild COVID-19. From the 5' RACE reads, TCRdb called clonotypes with MiXCR, one entry per CDR3 protein. Of hundreds of thousands of distinct CDR3 sequences listed, 15% to 20% are singletons. Specimen: PBMCs or a T cell subset sorted from them (not recorded which). The receptors here all came from an adult woman who had mild COVID-19 (a few samples of this study predate the infection). Cell type and time point are not known.

The genes are TRBV15 and TRBJ1-4; D gene ambiguous. The CDR3 covers 12 residues. Germline CDR1 and CDR2: LNHNV and YYDKDF (reference sequence). V was clipped by 5 bases and J by 7 bases, with 8 bases between them. The CDR3 coding sequence is TGTGCCACCAGCGAGACCCGTGAAAAACTGTTTTTT. As protein: CATSETREKLFF.

This clonotype was seen a few times. The chain combines TRBV5-1 with TRBJ2-1; 11 nucleotides match TRBD2. The CDR3 length is 18 residues. Germline V CDR1 and CDR2: SGHRS, YFSETQ. V shed 4 bases and J 4 bases; nucleotides not matched to a gene: 13. As DNA, the CDR3 is TGCGCCAGCAGCGAGACTAGCGGGGTTATCGATGAGTACAATGAGCAGTTCTTC. This translates into CASSETSGVIDEYNEQFF. The full variable domain, completed using reference TRBV5-1 and TRBJ2-1, is KAGVTQTPRYLIKTRGQQVTLSCSPISGHRSVSWYQQTPGQGLQFLFEYFSETQRNKGNFPGRFSGRQFSNSRSEMNVSTLELGDSALYLCASSETSGVIDEYNEQFFGPGTRLTVL.

There are a few counts of this clonotype. This sequence joins TRBV6-5 and TRBJ1-2; TRBD1 matches at 7 bases. The J segment lost 7 bases and the V segment lost 7 bases, leaving 9 bases of the junction unmatched. CDR1 is MNHEY, CDR2 SVGAGI, per germline. The CDR3 spans 13 residues. The CDR3: CASTETGWAGYTF. DNA for the CDR3: TGTGCCAGCACCGAGACAGGGTGGGCTGGCTACACCTTC.

This clonotype was seen a few times. The chain has TRBV9 and TRBJ2-3, with 7 positions matching TRBD1. This CDR3 region has 14 residues. In germline, CDR1 is SGDLS, CDR2 YYNGEE. The V segment lost 2 bases and the J segment 4 bases; nucleotides outside the gene matches: 4. This CDR3 is CASSVTGAPDTQYF. As DNA, the CDR3 is TGTGCCAGCAGCGTCACAGGGGCCCCAGATACGCAGTATTTT.

V and J are TRBV5-1 and TRBJ1-1; D unresolved. The CDR3 is made up of 13 amino acids. The germline CDR1 and CDR2 sequences are SGHRS and YFSETQ. V lost 0 bases and J 8 bases, leaving 11 bases between the germline ends. DNA of the CDR3: TGCGCCAGCAGCTTGGTTCAGGACGGAGAAGCTTTCTTT. Encoded protein: CASSLVQDGEAFF.

The J gene is TRBJ2-7, the V gene TRBV6-6; 8 nucleotides align to TRBD1. Germline CDR1 reads MNHNY; CDR2 reads SVGAGI (reference sequence). Trimming at V came to 6 bases and at J to 4 bases, leaving 5 bases not matched to a gene. CDR3 size: 13 residues. DNA of the CDR3: TGTGCCAGCAGGACAGGGGATCTTTACGAGCAGTACTTC. Translated, it gives CASRTGDLYEQYF.

This clonotype was detected once. The V and J genes are TRBV27 and TRBJ2-3; D unresolved. The CDR3 is made up of 14 amino acids. V lost 3 bases and J 4 bases, leaving 11 bases between the germline ends. Germline lookup yields CDR1 MNHEY and CDR2 SMNVEV (reference sequence). DNA of the CDR3: TGTGCCAGCAGTTTTGGTACCCCGGCAGATACGCAGTATTTT. This gives the protein CASSFGTPADTQYF.

This clonotype showed up just a few times. The chain recombines TRBV4-2 with TRBJ1-2; D perhaps matches TRBD1 (5 bases). The ends were cut back, 0 bases at V and 5 bases at J, with 10 bases in the middle. The CDR3 covers 14 residues. The germline V gene has CDR1 LGHNA and CDR2 YNFKEQ. Written as DNA, the CDR3 is TGTGCCAGCAGCCAAGATCAGGCAGGGTATGGCTACACCTTC. Its translation is CASSQDQAGYGYTF.